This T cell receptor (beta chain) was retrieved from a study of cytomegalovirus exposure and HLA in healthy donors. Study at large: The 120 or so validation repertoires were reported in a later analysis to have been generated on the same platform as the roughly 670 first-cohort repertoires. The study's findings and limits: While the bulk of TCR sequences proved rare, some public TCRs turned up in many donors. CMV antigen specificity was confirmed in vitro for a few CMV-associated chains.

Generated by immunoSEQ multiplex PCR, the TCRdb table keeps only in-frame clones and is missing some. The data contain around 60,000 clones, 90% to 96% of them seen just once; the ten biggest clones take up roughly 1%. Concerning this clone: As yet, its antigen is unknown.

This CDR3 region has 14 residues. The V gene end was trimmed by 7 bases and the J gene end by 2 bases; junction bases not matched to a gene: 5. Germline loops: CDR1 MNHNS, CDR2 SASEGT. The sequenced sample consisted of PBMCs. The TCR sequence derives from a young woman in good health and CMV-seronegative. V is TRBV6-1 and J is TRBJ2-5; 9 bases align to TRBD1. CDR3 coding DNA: TGTGCCAGCACCACAGGGGGCCCACAAGAGACCCAGTACTTC. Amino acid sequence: CASTTGGPQETQYF.